These 21 T cell receptor beta chains were all obtained from the same sample, sequenced in a study of cytomegalovirus exposure and HLA in healthy donors. Vbeta (60) and Jbeta (13) primers were used in the PCR. Some clones are missing from TCRdb's copy, which holds only in-frame ones; the method was immunoSEQ multiplex PCR. The sample records roughly 130,000 clones, almost 80% being singletons. Sequences were obtained from PBMCs. Receptors originate from a young man in good health and CMV-seronegative.

The chain joins TRBV9 to TRBJ1-4, with no clear D. The CDR3 is 15 amino acids. V dropped 2 bases and J dropped 0 bases, with 8 bases sitting between them. CDR1 is SGDLS, CDR2 YYNGEE, per germline. CDR3 region: CASSVGRATNEKLFF. CDR3 coding DNA: TGTGCCAGCAGCGTCGGGAGAGCAACTAATGAAAAACTGTTTTTT.

This clone was seen a handful of times. J is TRBJ1-1 and V is TRBV5-1; TRBD1 is a possible D gene (6 bases). The germline V and J ends were trimmed by 3 bases and 3 bases, with 18 bases remaining between them. The CDR3 spans 16 residues. The germline CDR1 and CDR2 sequences are SGHRS and YFSETQ. CDR3 sequence reads: CASSWGLGGEDTEAFF. The CDR3 DNA sequence: TGCGCCAGCAGCTGGGGGTTAGGGGGGGAGGACACTGAAGCTTTCTTT.

The V gene is TRBV11-2, the J gene TRBJ2-7; 16 bases line up with TRBD2. V was pared by 3 bases and J by 4 bases, with 3 bases of the junction left unmatched. Germline V lookup: CDR1 SGHAT, CDR2 FQNNGV. The CDR3 is 16 residues long. CDR3 sequence: CASSFGTSGGVYEQYF. The CDR3 bases are TGTGCCAGCAGCTTCGGGACTAGCGGGGGGGTATACGAGCAGTACTTC.

V and J are TRBV6-1 and TRBJ2-7; 12 nucleotides agree with TRBD1. Germline CDR1 reads MNHNS; CDR2 reads SASEGT. The CDR3 sequence is 15 residues long. After removal of 4 bases from V and 3 bases from J, the junction contained 4 bases not matched to a gene. This CDR3 reads CASSAGTGGFYEQYF. The CDR3 DNA follows: TGTGCCAGCAGTGCCGGGACAGGGGGCTTCTACGAGCAGTACTTC.

A single count supports this clone. This chain links TRBV7-2 with TRBJ1-6, with TRBD1 matching 8 bases. Per the germline V gene, CDR1 is SGHTA and CDR2 is FQGNSA. With V trimmed by 5 bases and J by 6 bases, 12 bases remained unmatched. The CDR3 loop spans 17 amino acids. In DNA, the CDR3 is TGTGCCAGCAGCCTAACCGGGACAGGACCTTTTAATTCACCCCTCCACTTT. Amino acids: CASSLTGTGPFNSPLHF.

This clone was counted between two and nine times. This chain uses TRBV30 with TRBJ1-2; the D gene is possibly TRBD1 (5 bases). Trimming left V 2 bases short and J 11 bases short, with 18 bases between. Germline V gene sequence: CDR1 GTSNPN, CDR2 SVGIG (reference sequence). CDR3 length: 13 residues. The CDR3 reads CAWSPPGLQRYTF. CDR3 nucleotides: TGTGCCTGGAGTCCTCCGGGACTCCAACGATACACCTTC.

The J gene is TRBJ2-1, the V gene TRBV6-5, with D perhaps matching TRBD1 (6 bases). With 3 bases removed from V and 5 bases from J, the gap between germline ends came to 8 bases. The CDR3 is made up of 13 amino acids. Germline loops: CDR1 MNHEY, CDR2 SVGAGI. The CDR3 protein is CASSYQGNNEQFF. In nucleotides, the CDR3 is TGTGCCAGCAGTTATCAGGGGAACAATGAGCAGTTCTTC.

V is TRBV5-1 and J is TRBJ1-1; the match to TRBD1 covers 8 bases. CDR3 size: 16 residues. The junction had 4 bases not matched to a gene; V was cut back by 0 bases and J by 0 bases. Germline lookup yields CDR1 SGHRS and CDR2 YFSETQ. The CDR3 bases are TGCGCCAGCAGCTTGGGGGCGACAGGGGTGAACACTGAAGCTTTCTTT. It translates to CASSLGATGVNTEAFF. The full variable domain, completed using reference TRBV5-1 and TRBJ1-1, is KAGVTQTPRYLIKTRGQQVTLSCSPISGHRSVSWYQQTPGQGLQFLFEYFSETQRNKGNFPGRFSGRQFSNSRSEMNVSTLELGDSALYLCASSLGATGVNTEAFFGQGTRLTVV.

The chain couples TRBV27 to TRBJ2-5; possible D gene TRBD2, 6 bases. CDR1 is MNHEY and CDR2 is SMNVEV in the germline V gene (reference sequence). V shed 6 bases and J shed 4 bases, with 18 bases lying between them. The CDR3 has 15 amino acids. For the CDR3, the DNA is TGTGCCAGCAGCCGCACCCGAATGGGGGGAGAGACCCAGTACTTC. It yields the protein CASSRTRMGGETQYF.

This clone occurred a few times. The rearrangement uses TRBV2 and TRBJ2-5; tentative D call: TRBD2 (6 bases). Germline CDR1 reads SNHLY; CDR2 reads FYNNEI. The V end lost 1 base, the J end lost 5 bases, and 8 bases lay between the germline ends. The CDR3 runs to 13 residues. The CDR3 DNA follows: TGTGCCAGCAGTGAAGGGGGACTGGAGACCCAGTACTTC. It codes for CASSEGGLETQYF.

The genes are TRBV9 and TRBJ1-1; 10 bases align to TRBD1. CDR1 and CDR2 (germline): SGDLS, YYNGEE. The CDR3 has 13 amino acids. V was pared by 4 bases and J by 4 bases, with 1 base of the junction left unmatched. The CDR3 DNA follows: TGTGCCAGCAGCCGGACAGGGGGCACTGAAGCTTTCTTT. This sequence encodes CASSRTGGTEAFF. The whole variable domain, remainder taken from reference TRBV9 and TRBJ1-1, is DSGVTQTPKHLITATGQRVTLRCSPRSGDLSVYWYQQSLDQGLQFLIQYYNGEERAKGNILERFSAQQFPDLHSELNLSSLELGDSALYFCASSRTGGTEAFFGQGTRLTVV.

This chain joins TRBV4-3 and TRBJ2-1; 7 bases match TRBD1. The CDR3 is 15 amino acids. The J segment lost 0 bases and the V segment lost 4 bases, leaving 3 bases of the junction unmatched. Germline loops: CDR1 LGHNA, CDR2 YSLEER. This chain's CDR3 is CASSLWTGSYNEQFF. The CDR3 coding sequence is TGCGCCAGCAGCCTCTGGACAGGCTCCTACAATGAGCAGTTCTTC.

V and J are TRBV2 and TRBJ1-4, with D hard to call. The CDR3 covers 16 residues. The germline gives CDR1 SNHLY, CDR2 FYNNEI. Deletions cut 7 bases from V and 8 bases from J, with 23 bases between. This CDR3 is CASTGMGQNNGEKLFF. CDR3 bases: TGTGCCAGCACCGGAATGGGCCAAAACAATGGGGAAAAACTGTTTTTT.

V usage is TRBV9 and J usage is TRBJ2-5, with TRBD2 matching 9 bases. Germline loops: CDR1 SGDLS, CDR2 YYNGEE. The CDR3 has 15 amino acids. Trimming cost V 3 bases and J 2 bases; bases outside gene matches: 5. CDR3 in DNA: TGTGCCAGCAGCGGATCTCTAGCGGGACAAGAGACCCAGTACTTC. As protein: CASSGSLAGQETQYF.

The chain carries TRBV13 and TRBJ1-5; 10 bases are a match to TRBD1. The CDR3 length is 16 residues. Germline CDR1 is PRHDT and CDR2 is FYEKMQ (reference sequence). Trimming took 2 bases from V and 5 from J; bases not matched to a gene: 6. DNA of the CDR3: TGTGCCAGCAGCTTAATGGACAGGGGGAATGATCAGCCCCAGCATTTT. This codes for CASSLMDRGNDQPQHF.

This clone was picked up a small number of times. V is TRBV9 and J is TRBJ2-3, with TRBD1 matching over 8 bases. J lost 2 bases, V lost 2 bases, and 4 bases had no gene match. Germline values: CDR1 SGDLS, CDR2 YYNGEE. The CDR3 has 15 amino acids. The DNA of the CDR3 is TGTGCCAGCAGCGTGACAGGGGAAGACACAGATACGCAGTATTTT. This encodes CASSVTGEDTDTQYF. The full variable domain, its missing parts supplied by reference TRBV9 and TRBJ2-3, is DSGVTQTPKHLITATGQRVTLRCSPRSGDLSVYWYQQSLDQGLQFLIQYYNGEERAKGNILERFSAQQFPDLHSELNLSSLELGDSALYFCASSVTGEDTDTQYFGPGTRLTVL.

The chain combines TRBV7-8 with TRBJ1-4, with 8 bases lining up with TRBD1. Per germline, CDR1 SGHVS and CDR2 FQNEAQ. The CDR3 spans 14 residues. V trimming: 5 bases; J trimming: 8 bases; junction bases outside the gene matches: 7. CDR3 bases: TGTGCCAGCAGCGACTGGACAGGGAACGAAAAACTGTTTTTT. Amino acids: CASSDWTGNEKLFF.

This clone appeared a few times. The J gene is TRBJ1-1, the V gene TRBV10-3, with 8 bases fitting TRBD1. CDR1 and CDR2 from the germline V gene are ENHRY and SYGVKD. Unmatched junction bases numbered 7, after V lost 0 bases and J lost 7 bases. The CDR3 has 15 residues. DNA of the CDR3: TGTGCCATCAGTGAGTCGTGGCAGGGGGCCTTTGAAGCTTTCTTT. This sequence encodes CAISESWQGAFEAFF.

The V gene is TRBV27, the J gene TRBJ1-1, with 8 bases that match TRBD1. This CDR3 has 16 amino acids. After removal of 4 bases from V and 7 bases from J, the junction contained 14 bases not matched to a gene. The germline V gene encodes CDR1 MNHEY and CDR2 SMNVEV (reference sequence). CDR3 sequence reads: CASSSSSTGVDFEAFF. CDR3 sequence (DNA): TGTGCCAGCAGTTCCAGCTCGACAGGGGTCGACTTTGAAGCTTTCTTT.

This clone came up a few times. The V call is TRBV6-1, the J call TRBJ1-2, with 7 bases that match TRBD1. CDR3 length: 13 residues. Germline CDR1 MNHNS, CDR2 SASEGT. V lost 8 bases to trimming and J lost 6 bases; unmatched junction nucleotides: 9. Here the CDR3 reads CASRTQGGHGYTF. CDR3 DNA: TGTGCCAGCCGAACCCAGGGGGGACATGGCTACACCTTC.

The V gene is TRBV19, the J gene TRBJ2-4; TRBD1 might be the D (5 bases). The CDR3 is made up of 14 amino acids. Trimming removed 5 bases at V and 6 bases at J, with 14 bases between. The germline V gene has CDR1 LNHDA and CDR2 SQIVND (reference sequence). The CDR3 sequence is CASSLPGGANIQYF. CDR3 nucleotide sequence: TGTGCCAGTAGTCTCCCCGGTGGGGCAAACATTCAGTACTTC.